This entry lists 23 T cell receptor beta chains sequenced from one sample in a study of T cell repertoires in cytomegalovirus infection. Each CDR3 protein is one row after TCRdb ran MiXCR on the reads. The table lists 130,000 or so distinct CDR3 sequences, about 6% of them singletons, with roughly 18% in the top ten. Sample: PBMCs. These receptors were obtained from a human donor in good health (CMV status not recorded). Some clones in this sample may be carry-over from other donors' samples.

This clonotype was recorded many times. The chain uses TRBV7-8 and TRBJ2-2, with D possibly being TRBD1 or TRBD2 (7 bases each). The ends were cut back, 1 base at V and 6 bases at J, with 15 bases in the middle. This CDR3 spans 16 amino acids. CDR1 and CDR2 (germline): SGHVS, FQNEAQ. CDR3 amino acids: CASSLEWQGGSGELFF. The CDR3 DNA reads as TGTGCCAGCAGCTTAGAATGGCAGGGGGGGTCCGGGGAGCTGTTTTTT.

This clonotype showed up just a few times. The chain employs TRBV20-1 and TRBJ2-5; a possible D gene is TRBD1 (5 bases). The CDR3 consists of 12 residues. Germline assignment: CDR1 DFQATT and CDR2 SNEGSKA (reference sequence). CDR3 in amino acids: CICQGPLETQYF. For the CDR3, the DNA is TGCATTTGTCAGGGCCCCCTGGAGACCCAGTACTTC.

This clonotype was seen a few times. The chain joins TRBV5-1 to TRBJ2-6, with TRBD1 identical over 9 bases. Germline V CDR1 and CDR2: SGHRS, YFSETQ. The CDR3 spans 21 residues. The J segment lost 2 bases and the V segment lost 4 bases, leaving 19 bases of the junction unmatched. The CDR3 protein is CASSPAWDREVGAPGANVLTF. The CDR3 nucleotides read TGCGCCAGCAGCCCGGCTTGGGACAGGGAAGTTGGAGCCCCTGGGGCCAACGTCCTGACTTTC.

This clonotype was picked up many times. The gene calls are TRBV7-4 and TRBJ1-5; D is unresolved. Trimming pared 10 bases from V and 0 bases from J, leaving 22 bases between. This CDR3 region has 17 residues. The V gene's germline CDR1 is SGHVT and CDR2 SQSDAQ. CDR3 residues: CANHGGPQVYSNQPQHF. CDR3 DNA sequence: TGTGCCAACCATGGAGGACCGCAGGTTTATAGCAATCAGCCCCAGCATTTT.

This clonotype was found many times. The CDR3 loop reads CASSQEGRGSSYNEQFF. DNA for the CDR3: TGTGCCAGCAGCCAAGAAGGCCGGGGGAGCTCCTACAATGAGCAGTTCTTC. The rearrangement links TRBV4-2 to TRBJ2-1; D may be TRBD2 (6 bases). The CDR3 spans 17 residues. The germline gives CDR1 LGHNA, CDR2 YNFKEQ. V was shortened by 0 bases and J by 0 bases, with 12 bases between the two germline ends.

The rearrangement uses TRBV2 and TRBJ2-5; 16 bases align to TRBD2. CDR1 is SNHLY and CDR2 is FYNNEI in the germline V gene. The CDR3 is 16 amino acids. V gave up 6 bases and J gave up 4 bases; unmatched junction bases: 5. The CDR3 DNA sequence: TGTGCCAGCAGCGGGGGACTAGCGGGGGGGCGAGAGACCCAGTACTTC. It translates to CASSGGLAGGRETQYF.

In this sample, this clonotype turned up many times. The chain couples TRBV6-2 or TRBV6-3 to TRBJ2-2; D may be TRBD2 (5 bases). The CDR3 sequence is 16 residues long. The germline gives CDR1 MNHEY, CDR2 SVGEGT. The germline V and J ends were trimmed by 7 bases and 3 bases, with 18 bases remaining between them. For the CDR3, the DNA is TGTGCCAGCAATTCCCGGACTCTCGATGACACCGGGGAGCTGTTTTTT. This encodes CASNSRTLDDTGELFF.

This clonotype was counted between two and nine times. The chain carries TRBV25-1 and TRBJ2-3; D is unclear. CDR1 is MGHDK and CDR2 is SYGVNS in the germline V gene. CDR3 size: 14 residues. V was shortened by 2 bases and J by 2 bases, with 8 bases between the two germline ends. CDR3 protein: CASSEIGYTDTQYF. CDR3 bases: TGTGCCAGCAGTGAAATAGGATACACAGATACGCAGTATTTT.

Details on this clonotype: A clone one base away is much larger, so this may be a read error. This chain connects TRBV11-2 to TRBJ2-3, with a possible D match to TRBD1 (6 bases). CDR1 is SGHAT and CDR2 is FQNNGV in the germline V gene. This CDR3 is built from 16 residues. The chain's CDR3 is CAGSAAVPQGPHTQYF. In DNA, the CDR3 is TGTGCCGGCAGCGCCGCGGTTCCTCAGGGGCCTCATACGCAGTATTTT.

The table lists this clonotype with a few counts. The J gene is TRBJ1-2, the V gene TRBV29-1; the D is unclear. The length of the CDR3 is 11 residues. In germline, CDR1 is SQVTM, CDR2 ANQGSEA. The V and J ends lost 4 bases and 4 bases respectively, with 7 bases between them. Here the CDR3 DNA reads TGCAGCGTTGTCAGTGGCTATGGCTACACCTTC. Translation: CSVVSGYGYTF.

This clonotype occurred many times. The chain recombines TRBV7-9 with TRBJ2-7; D assignment may be TRBD1 or TRBD2 (5 bases each). The CDR3 runs 15 residues. Germline CDR1 reads SEHNR; CDR2 reads FQNEAQ (reference sequence). V lost 1 base and J lost 3, with 13 bases in between. The CDR3 loop is CASSLGDGGFYEQYF. The CDR3 DNA reads as TGTGCCAGCAGCTTAGGGGACGGAGGCTTCTACGAGCAGTACTTC.

There are a few counts of this clonotype. The chain joins TRBV2 to TRBJ2-3, with D possibly matching TRBD2 (7 bases). V was clipped by 7 bases and J by 8 bases, with 16 bases between them. Per germline, CDR1 SNHLY and CDR2 FYNNEI. The CDR3 is 13 residues long. DNA of the CDR3: TGTGCCAGCACCGACGGGGGGCTAGGTACGCAGTATTTT. Translating gives CASTDGGLGTQYF.

Only a few counts were recorded for this clonotype. The chain is built from TRBV20-1 and TRBJ2-5; the D is unclear. CDR3 length: 11 residues. Germline V gives CDR1 DFQATT, CDR2 SNEGSKA (reference sequence). The V end was cut by 3 bases, the J end by 4 bases, with 6 bases between. This CDR3 reads CSASHGETQYF. The CDR3 DNA reads as TGCAGTGCTAGTCATGGAGAGACCCAGTACTTC.

This clonotype appeared a few times. The V gene is TRBV28, the J gene TRBJ2-2; D unresolved. The germline gives CDR1 MDHEN, CDR2 SYDVKM. Trimming took off 7 bases at V and 1 base at J, with 16 bases between the two ends. The CDR3 has 16 residues. The CDR3 nucleotides are TGTGCCAGCACCGAAATAGGGCAGCTGAACACCGGGGAGCTGTTTTTT. Its translation is CASTEIGQLNTGELFF.

This clonotype was observed a handful of times. The chain joins TRBV5-6 to TRBJ1-6; 8 bases fit TRBD1. The germline CDR1 and CDR2 sequences are SGHDT and YYEEEE. The V segment lost 3 bases and the J segment 4 bases; nucleotides outside the gene matches: 6. The CDR3 contains 16 residues. Written as DNA, the CDR3 is TGTGCCAGCAGCTGGGGACAGGCGAATTATAATTCACCCCTCCACTTT. Encoded protein: CASSWGQANYNSPLHF.

This clonotype was found many times. The CDR3 sequence: CASSTTGNYGYTF. CDR3 DNA: TGCGCCAGCAGCACGACAGGGAACTATGGCTACACCTTC. The chain links TRBV5-1 to TRBJ1-2; the match to TRBD1 covers 7 bases. After removal of 4 bases from V and 2 bases from J, the junction contained 2 bases not matched to a gene. This CDR3 has 13 amino acids. Germline-derived CDR1 and CDR2 are SGHRS and YFSETQ.

This clonotype was counted at least ten times. V usage is TRBV11-3 and J usage is TRBJ2-1; possibly TRBD2 for D (7 bases). Looked up from germline, CDR1 is SGHNT and CDR2 is YENEEA. The CDR3 is 15 amino acids. V was trimmed by 2 bases and J by 10 bases, leaving 18 bases between them. The CDR3 loop is CASSLLGESGGEQFF. The CDR3 DNA sequence: TGTGCCAGCAGCTTACTAGGAGAGTCGGGGGGCGAGCAGTTCTTC.

This clonotype occurred a few times. This chain connects TRBV7-9 to TRBJ2-1; TRBD2 aligns across 12 bases. The V segment lost 8 bases and the J segment 6 bases; nucleotides outside the gene matches: 5. The CDR3 totals 14 residues. Germline lookup yields CDR1 SEHNR and CDR2 FQNEAQ (reference sequence). CDR3 amino acids: CASRQTSGGNEQFF. The CDR3 DNA follows: TGTGCCAGCCGGCAGACTAGCGGGGGCAATGAGCAGTTCTTC.

This clonotype was detected ten times or more. V usage is TRBV28 and J usage is TRBJ1-1; no reliable D call. Looked up from germline, CDR1 is MDHEN and CDR2 is SYDVKM. There are 11 residues in the CDR3. Trimming took 8 bases from V and 10 from J, leaving 14 bases between them. CDR3 in amino acids: CASGYSLGAFF. In DNA form, the CDR3 reads TGTGCCAGCGGATACAGTCTCGGAGCTTTCTTT. Based on the CDR3 plus reference TRBV28 and TRBJ1-1, the full variable domain is DVKVTQSSRYLVKRTGEKVFLECVQDMDHENMFWYRQDPGLGLRLIYFSYDVKMKEKGDIPEGYSVSREKKERFSLILESASTNQTSMYLCASGYSLGAFFGQGTRLTVV.

This clonotype has a count of ten or more. CDR3 nucleotides: TGTGCCAGCAGCTTCCCGGGCGACGAGCAGTACTTC. Its protein is CASSFPGDEQYF. V gene TRBV7-2 combines with J gene TRBJ2-7; D uncertain. The CDR3 is 12 amino acids. Germline V gene lookup returns CDR1 SGHTA and CDR2 FQGNSA. V gave up 3 bases and J gave up 5 bases, with 8 bases separating them.

This clonotype showed up many times. This chain links TRBV7-9 with TRBJ2-1; 10 positions agree with TRBD1. After removal of 5 bases from V and 2 bases from J, the junction contained 12 bases not matched to a gene. CDR3 length: 18 amino acids. Germline CDR1 is SEHNR and CDR2 is FQNEAQ (reference sequence). The CDR3, as DNA: TGTGCCAGCAGCCCCCGGGACAGGGGCGTAGTACCCTACAATGAGCAGTTCTTC. It encodes CASSPRDRGVVPYNEQFF.

There are many counts of this clonotype. The rearrangement links TRBV6-2 or TRBV6-3 to TRBJ2-5; D perhaps matches TRBD1 (5 bases). CDR1 MNHEY and CDR2 SVGEGT come from the germline V gene. The CDR3 has 14 amino acids. V was clipped by 1 base and J by 2 bases, with 8 bases between them. This CDR3 reads CASSYLGPQETQYF. DNA of the CDR3: TGTGCCAGCAGTTACTTGGGGCCTCAAGAGACCCAGTACTTC.

This clonotype came up many times. The chain uses TRBV5-6 and TRBJ2-7; 10 bases agree with TRBD1. Germline CDR1 reads SGHDT; CDR2 reads YYEEEE. There are 15 residues in the CDR3. Losses at the gene ends were 2 bases for V and 6 bases for J; bases not matched to a gene: 8. CDR3 bases: TGTGCCAGCAGCTTTTGGCCGGGACAGGGGCGCGAGCAGTACTTC. Its translation is CASSFWPGQGREQYF.